This is a list of T cell receptor beta chains from one sample in a study of T cell repertoires in cytomegalovirus infection. MiXCR, applied by TCRdb to the reads, yields one record per CDR3 protein. The sample records more than 650,000 distinct CDR3 sequences, less than 40% being singletons. Sequences were obtained from PBMCs. The receptors shown here come from a human donor in good health (CMV status not recorded). Some clones in this sample may be carry-over from other donors' samples. Each CDR3 is given with its conserved first and last residue.

13,TRBJ1-1,TRBV6-5,CSSSLDRNTEAFF
15,TRBJ2-1,TRBV5-1,CASSPPRGTFNEQFF
14,TRBJ1-2,TRBV27,CASSLGRGGYGYTF
14,TRBJ2-2,TRBV19,CASKRPANTGELFF
15,TRBJ2-4,TRBV28,CASSFTNEGKNIQYF
15,TRBJ1-5,TRBV19,CASSEQGSGNQPQHF
16,TRBJ2-3,TRBV6-6,CASRQQGLPSTDTQYF
14,TRBJ1-1,TRBV28,CASRASEGWAEAFF
13,TRBJ1-3,TRBV29-1,CSVLGTAGNTIYF
14,TRBJ2-2,TRBV6-8,CASSYLTNTVELFF
13,TRBJ1-4,TRBV10-3,CAISERGDEKLFF